The 24 T cell receptor beta chains below come from one sample, sequenced in a study of blood T cell repertoires in COVID-19. Repertoires were generated with immunoSEQ multiplex PCR, while TCRdb's copy carries only in-frame clones and drops some. Of 250,000 to 300,000 clones in the sample, roughly 80% are singletons; the top ten hold about 5%. The material sequenced was PBMCs or T cells enriched from blood (not recorded which). The receptors were sampled from a man aged 35 to 55 who had been exposed to COVID-19.

This chain uses TRBV24-1 with TRBJ2-2; D is perhaps TRBD2 (6 bases). The CDR3 loop spans 18 amino acids. CDR1 and CDR2 from the germline V gene are KGHDR and SFDVKD. V lost 4 bases, J lost 4 bases, and 21 bases lay in between. Here the CDR3 reads CATSDGISAGTGTGELFF. CDR3 bases: TGTGCCACCAGTGACGGGATTTCGGCGGGGACGGGCACCGGGGAGCTGTTTTTT.

This clone was seen only a few times. Here the CDR3 DNA reads TGTGCCAGCAGTCCACTAGCGGGAGGGCATAATGAGCAGTTCTTC. It encodes CASSPLAGGHNEQFF. This sequence joins TRBV5-4 and TRBJ2-1; 13 bases are a match to TRBD2. Germline CDR1 reads SGHNT; CDR2 reads YYREEE (reference sequence). Losses at the gene ends were 5 bases for V and 7 bases for J; bases not matched to a gene: 6. This CDR3 has 15 residues.

This chain links TRBV7-8 with TRBJ2-2; D possibly corresponds to TRBD2 (6 bases). V gave up 1 base and J gave up 5 bases, with 11 bases separating them. The CDR3 is 15 residues long. Per the germline V gene, CDR1 is SGHVS and CDR2 is FQNEAQ. CDR3 residues: CASSLVVGGTGELFF. The CDR3 DNA is TGTGCCAGCAGCTTAGTAGTGGGAGGTACCGGGGAGCTGTTTTTT.

This chain connects TRBV27 to TRBJ2-7; 9 bases match TRBD1. This CDR3 has 15 amino acids. V lost 6 bases to trimming and J lost 0 bases; unmatched junction nucleotides: 6. CDR1 and CDR2 from the germline V gene are MNHEY and SMNVEV (reference sequence). Written as DNA, the CDR3 is TGTGCCAGCAGACGGACAGGGGAAAGCTCCTACGAGCAGTACTTC. This sequence encodes CASRRTGESSYEQYF.

The chain links TRBV3-1 (or the pseudogene TRBV3-2) to TRBJ1-5; 8 nucleotides agree with TRBD1. Germline CDR1 and CDR2: LGHDT and YNNKEL (reference sequence). The V and J ends lost 4 bases and 2 bases, in that order; junction bases with no gene match: 4. The CDR3 runs to 15 residues. In DNA form, the CDR3 reads TGTGCCAGCAGCCTACAGGGGGTGGGCAATCAGCCCCAGCATTTT. Protein product: CASSLQGVGNQPQHF.

The chain employs TRBV7-6 and TRBJ1-3; tentatively, D is TRBD1 (6 bases). From germline, CDR1 is SGHVS and CDR2 FNYEAQ. V was shortened by 5 bases and J by 4 bases, with 9 bases between the two germline ends. This CDR3 region has 13 residues. The CDR3 here is CASSLGQGNTIYF. The CDR3, as DNA: TGTGCCAGCAGCCTCGGACAGGGAAACACCATATATTTT.

CDR3 DNA sequence: TGTGCCAGCAGTGAATCGGGACAGGGGAACGAGCAGTACTTC. Translated, it gives CASSESGQGNEQYF. V is TRBV2 and J is TRBJ2-7, with 10 bases aligning to TRBD1. This CDR3 region has 14 residues. Germline V gene sequence: CDR1 SNHLY, CDR2 FYNNEI. J lost 5 bases, V lost 2 bases, and 3 bases had no gene match.

The chain couples TRBV6-5 to TRBJ1-3; D gene uncertain. Per germline, CDR1 MNHEY and CDR2 SVGAGI. Trimming took 7 bases from V and 5 from J, leaving 6 bases between them. The CDR3 extends over 11 amino acids. This chain's CDR3 is CASTFRNTIYF. The CDR3 DNA sequence: TGTGCCAGCACCTTTAGAAACACCATATATTTT.

This chain links TRBV19 with TRBJ2-7; D possibly corresponds to TRBD1 (5 bases). Trimming shortened V by 6 bases and J by 0 bases, and 12 bases separated the two germline ends. The germline gives CDR1 LNHDA, CDR2 SQIVND (reference sequence). This CDR3 is built from 14 residues. CDR3: CASRGRGNSYEQYF. The CDR3, as DNA: TGTGCCAGTAGGGGAAGGGGTAACTCCTACGAGCAGTACTTC.

The chain recombines TRBV5-1 with TRBJ1-1; D is uncertain. The CDR3 runs 16 residues. Germline loops: CDR1 SGHRS, CDR2 YFSETQ. Trimming cost V 0 bases and J 0 bases, with 12 bases left between them. DNA for the CDR3: TGCGCCAGCAGCTTGGGGGGAGGGTTCATGAACACTGAAGCTTTCTTT. Its protein is CASSLGGGFMNTEAFF.

The J gene is TRBJ2-7, the V gene TRBV14, with D maybe TRBD2 (6 bases). Germline CDR1 SGHDN, CDR2 FVKESK. V gave up 1 base and J gave up 3 bases, with 13 bases separating them. The CDR3 contains 15 residues. The DNA of the CDR3 is TGTGCCAGCAGCCAAGGGGGAGGCTACCACTACGAGCAGTACTTC. It is translated as CASSQGGGYHYEQYF.

This chain uses TRBV25-1 with TRBJ2-4, with a weak D call TRBD2 (7 bases). The germline V gene encodes CDR1 MGHDK and CDR2 SYGVNS. V lost 3 bases and J lost 6, with 21 bases in between. The CDR3 is 17 residues long. CDR3 DNA sequence: TGTGCCAGCAGTGATCCTCAGGGCCCGAGGGGGGGAAACATTCAGTACTTC. This sequence encodes CASSDPQGPRGGNIQYF.

This clone was seen more than once but under ten times. This rearrangement joins TRBV25-1 to TRBJ1-1, with D perhaps TRBD1 (5 bases). This CDR3 has 15 amino acids. V was cut by 6 bases and J by 6 bases, with 20 bases left in between. The germline V gene encodes CDR1 MGHDK and CDR2 SYGVNS. The CDR3 DNA sequence: TGTGCCAGCAGGGCCTCGACAGCATTAGTCGCTGAAGCTTTCTTT. This sequence encodes CASRASTALVAEAFF.

The rearrangement uses TRBV24-1 and TRBJ2-2, with D possibly being TRBD2 (5 bases). Germline V gene sequence: CDR1 KGHDR, CDR2 SFDVKD. The CDR3 spans 13 residues. V was shortened by 5 bases and J by 7 bases, with 10 bases between the two germline ends. The CDR3 protein is CATSVRAHGELFF. The DNA of the CDR3 is TGTGCCACCAGTGTGCGGGCTCACGGGGAGCTGTTTTTT.

This clone was recorded once. V usage is TRBV4-1 and J usage is TRBJ1-3; a weak D match, TRBD1 (5 bases). V dropped 6 bases and J dropped 2 bases, with 14 bases sitting between them. In germline, CDR1 is MGHRA, CDR2 YSYEKL. The CDR3 extends over 15 amino acids. This CDR3 is CASSTSQGAGNTIYF. The DNA for the CDR3 is TGCGCCAGCAGTACCTCTCAGGGCGCTGGAAACACCATATATTTT.

The chain has TRBV2 and TRBJ2-2; D is uncertain. The CDR3 has 15 amino acids. In germline, CDR1 is SNHLY, CDR2 FYNNEI. V was pared by 3 bases and J by 6 bases, with 14 bases between. CDR3 sequence: CASSEVRVVSGELFF. The CDR3 DNA follows: TGTGCCAGCAGTGAGGTGCGAGTAGTGTCCGGGGAGCTGTTTTTT.

The rearrangement uses TRBV19 and TRBJ2-5; 7 bases align to TRBD2. CDR1 is LNHDA and CDR2 is SQIVND in the germline V gene (reference sequence). The CDR3 consists of 18 residues. The V segment lost 3 bases and the J segment 1 base; nucleotides outside the gene matches: 14. This chain's CDR3 is CASSIGRSGKNIQETQYF. The DNA of the CDR3 is TGTGCCAGTAGTATTGGTCGGAGCGGGAAAAACATCCAAGAGACCCAGTACTTC.

The chain has TRBV30 and TRBJ2-4; tentative D call: TRBD1 (6 bases). The CDR3 is 16 residues long. Germline V CDR1 and CDR2: GTSNPN, SVGIG (reference sequence). V lost 5 bases to trimming and J lost 0 bases, with 17 bases between them. Here the CDR3 reads CAWAHGGRLAKNIQYF. Here the CDR3 DNA reads TGTGCCTGGGCCCATGGGGGCAGATTAGCCAAAAACATTCAGTACTTC.

The chain uses TRBV10-3 and TRBJ1-3; D uncertain. There are 12 residues in the CDR3. Germline V gene sequence: CDR1 ENHRY, CDR2 SYGVKD. The V gene lost 10 bases and the J gene lost 1 base, with 8 bases spanning the gap. The CDR3 sequence is CATEASGNTIYF. The CDR3 DNA follows: TGTGCCACAGAGGCTTCTGGAAACACCATATATTTT.

The rearrangement joins TRBV30 to TRBJ1-2; the D gene is possibly TRBD1 (5 bases). In germline, CDR1 is GTSNPN, CDR2 SVGIG (reference sequence). CDR3 length equals 13 residues. V gave up 4 bases and J gave up 6 bases, with 15 bases separating them. The CDR3 coding sequence is TGTGCCTGGACCCTGGGGCTATGGGATGGCTACACCTTC. This codes for CAWTLGLWDGYTF.

The rearrangement joins TRBV7-2 to TRBJ2-3; 12 positions match TRBD2. Germline CDR1 SGHTA, CDR2 FQGNSA. The CDR3 contains 17 residues. The junction had 12 bases not matched to a gene; V was cut back by 5 bases and J by 6 bases. The CDR3, as DNA: TGTGCCAGCAGCCAACCGACTAGCGGGAGAACGGTGGATACGCAGTATTTT. Translation gives CASSQPTSGRTVDTQYF.

The rearrangement uses TRBV9 and TRBJ1-2; D gene unclear. The V end lost 0 bases, the J end lost 6 bases, and 15 bases lay between the germline ends. Germline V gene data show CDR1 as SGDLS and CDR2 as YYNGEE. The CDR3 runs 15 residues. CDR3 residues: CASSVEVEGEDGYTF. The CDR3 DNA reads TGTGCCAGCAGCGTAGAGGTGGAGGGAGAGGATGGCTACACCTTC. Drawing the rest from reference TRBV9 and TRBJ1-2, the complete variable domain is DSGVTQTPKHLITATGQRVTLRCSPRSGDLSVYWYQQSLDQGLQFLIQYYNGEERAKGNILERFSAQQFPDLHSELNLSSLELGDSALYFCASSVEVEGEDGYTFGSGTRLTVV.

J is TRBJ2-1 and V is TRBV9, with TRBD2 identical over 9 bases. With 5 bases clipped from V and 0 bases from J, the junction kept 15 bases outside the gene matches. The CDR3 extends over 19 amino acids. From germline, CDR1 is SGDLS and CDR2 YYNGEE. For the CDR3, the DNA is TGTGCCAGCAGTGATACCGGGACTAGCTTTGTGAGCTCCTACAATGAGCAGTTCTTC. It translates to CASSDTGTSFVSSYNEQFF.

The chain employs TRBV6-6 and TRBJ2-1; D unresolved. The CDR3 runs to 12 residues. Trimming stripped 5 bases from V and 9 bases from J, with 11 bases between. The V gene's germline CDR1 is MNHNY and CDR2 SVGAGI (reference sequence). DNA of the CDR3: TGTGCCAGCAGTCCTAATCGCGGTGAGCAGTTCTTC. It yields the protein CASSPNRGEQFF.